A selection of T cell receptor beta chains follows, all from one sample in a study of blood T cell repertoires in COVID-19. Assay: immunoSEQ multiplex PCR; the TCRdb copy retains only in-frame clones and omits some. This sample has approximately 230,000 clones, with more than 70% found just once. Sequencing was done on a sample of peripheral blood. These receptors all come from a woman aged 30 to 39 with COVID-19, enrolled during active disease. The CDR3 runs from the conserved cysteine through the conserved F or W. D genes are given only for firm matches. Not every row has a clone size; where given, it reads once, few, many or a size class.

clone_size | d_call | j_call | v_call | cdr3_nt | cdr3_aa
- | TRBD2 | TRBJ2-7 | TRBV5-1 | TGCGCCAGCAGCTTGGTCAGCGGGGGACCCACCTACGAGCAGTACTTC | CASSLVSGGPTYEQYF
- | TRBD2 | TRBJ2-1 | TRBV7-2 | TGTGCCAGCAGCTTATGGCGACTAGCGGGAGTGGAGGAGCAGTTCTTC | CASSLWRLAGVEEQFF
- | - | TRBJ2-1 | TRBV6-2/TRBV6-3 | TGTGCCAGCAGTCACAATTTACGTGCGGGGAATACGGGATACAATGAGCAGTTCTTC | CASSHNLRAGNTGYNEQFF
- | - | TRBJ2-3 | TRBV27 | TGTGCCAGCAGTTCCGGGCGCCCGCCCCGAGGGAAGCAGTATTTT | CASSSGRPPRGKQYF
- | - | TRBJ1-4 | TRBV5-8 | TGTGCCAGCAGCCACAGGGTTGTCGGTGAAAAACTGTTTTTT | CASSHRVVGEKLFF
- | TRBD1 | TRBJ1-4 | TRBV5-1 | TGCGCCAGCAGCAGAACCGGGACAGGGGGCGGGGATGAAAAACTGTTTTTT | CASSRTGTGGGDEKLFF
- | - | TRBJ1-5 | TRBV2 | TGTGCCAGCAGTGGGCCCGCGCGGGTCCAGACCCAGCATTTT | CASSGPARVQTQHF
- | TRBD1 | TRBJ1-2 | TRBV7-2 | TGTGCCAGCGGACCACTCGCCATCCGGGACAGGGGGGTGGGCTATGGCTACACCTTC | CASGPLAIRDRGVGYGYTF
- | TRBD1 | TRBJ1-2 | TRBV6-5 | TGTGCCAGCAGTTACTTGACAGGGGATGGCTACACCTTC | CASSYLTGDGYTF
- | - | TRBJ2-3 | TRBV11-2 | TGTGCCAGCAGCTTCCCCATGGGGCCCTCGGGGGGCACAGATACGCAGTATTTT | CASSFPMGPSGGTDTQYF
- | - | TRBJ1-4 | TRBV12-3/TRBV12-4 | TGTGCCAGCAGTTTGACAGGTGAAAAACTGTTTTTT | CASSLTGEKLFF
- | TRBD1 | TRBJ1-4 | TRBV11-2 | TGTGCCAGCAGCAACCGGGACAGGGGGAATGAAAAACTGTTTTTT | CASSNRDRGNEKLFF
- | - | TRBJ1-2 | TRBV7-9 | TGTGCCAGCAGCTTAGACAGTCCCTATGGCTACACCTTC | CASSLDSPYGYTF
- | - | TRBJ1-4 | TRBV20-1 | TGCAGTGCTAGAGCAGGGGCCTTTCTGTTTTTT | CSARAGAFLFF
- | TRBD1 | TRBJ1-2 | TRBV5-4 | TGTGCCAGCAGCTACGGACAGGGGGCCCGAGACCACACCTTC | CASSYGQGARDHTF
- | TRBD1 | TRBJ2-1 | TRBV5-1 | TGCGCCAGCAGCTTGGATGGACAGGGGTACAATGAGCAGTTCTTC | CASSLDGQGYNEQFF
- | TRBD1 | TRBJ1-1 | TRBV6-6 | TGTGCCAGCGGGTGGGGACAGAGTATGAACACTGAAGCTTTCTTT | CASGWGQSMNTEAFF
- | - | TRBJ2-7 | TRBV11-3 | TGTGCCAGCAGCTTTGGGTCGGAGCCTACCTACGAGCAGTACTTC | CASSFGSEPTYEQYF
- | TRBD2 | TRBJ2-2 | TRBV19 | TGTGCCAGTAGTAGGAGGCCAGCGGGAGATTTCGCGGGAACCGGGGAGCTGTTTTTT | CASSRRPAGDFAGTGELFF
- | TRBD1 | TRBJ2-1 | TRBV11-3 | TGTGCCAGCAGCTTAGCAGGGACAGGGGTCGGCAATGAGCAGTTCTTC | CASSLAGTGVGNEQFF
- | - | TRBJ1-3 | TRBV10-2 | TGCGCCAGCAGGGGGGGGACTGCGGACTCTGGAAACACCATATATTTT | CASRGGTADSGNTIYF
- | TRBD1 | TRBJ1-1 | TRBV6-2/TRBV6-3 | TGTGCCAGCAGTTACTTAGCCGTTCGGGCAGGGGGTCTGACTGAAGCTTTCTTT | CASSYLAVRAGGLTEAFF
- | - | TRBJ1-2 | TRBV7-9 | TGTGCCAGCAGCTCTAGATCCTCAGCAGACTATGGCTACACCTTC | CASSSRSSADYGYTF
- | TRBD1 | TRBJ1-2 | TRBV6-5 | TGTGCCACTCGGAGACAGGGGGTCTATGGCTACACCTTC | CATRRQGVYGYTF
once | TRBD2 | TRBJ2-1 | TRBV7-2 | TGTGCCAGCAGTCCTAGCGGGAGCTCCTACAATGAGCAGTTCTTC | CASSPSGSSYNEQFF
- | - | TRBJ1-1 | TRBV6-6 | TGTGCCAGCAGTTACCCCGGGGAGCTGGGTGAAGCTTTCTTT | CASSYPGELGEAFF
few | - | TRBJ1-2 | TRBV4-3 | TGCGCCAGCAGCCAAGATTATTCAGAAACCTATGGCTACACCTTC | CASSQDYSETYGYTF
- | - | TRBJ2-1 | TRBV3-1/TRBV3-2 | TGTGCCAGCAGCCAAGGGAAGGGGTCCTACAATGAGCAGTTCTTC | CASSQGKGSYNEQFF
- | TRBD1 | TRBJ1-2 | TRBV6-5 | TGTGCCAGCAGTTCCTACAGGGGATCCTATGGCTACACCTTC | CASSSYRGSYGYTF
- | - | TRBJ1-2 | TRBV19 | TGTGCCAGTAGTATAGATCGGAGCAGCGGTTCCAACTATGGCTACACCTTC | CASSIDRSSGSNYGYTF
- | - | TRBJ2-1 | TRBV27 | TGTGCCAGTAAAGACAGGAGCTCCTACAATGAGCAGTTCTTC | CASKDRSSYNEQFF
- | - | TRBJ2-5 | TRBV9 | TGTGCCAGCAGCGCAGGGTATCCAGAGACCCAGTACTTC | CASSAGYPETQYF
- | - | TRBJ2-1 | TRBV5-4 | TGTGCCAGCAGCTTGGGTTCGCCGACAGGCCACAATGAGCAGTTCTTC | CASSLGSPTGHNEQFF
- | TRBD2 | TRBJ2-7 | TRBV4-3 | TGCGCCAGCAGCCAAGAGTCTCTACTAGCGGGGGACGTATTTTCCTACGAGCAGTACTTC | CASSQESLLAGDVFSYEQYF
- | TRBD2 | TRBJ2-3 | TRBV29-1 | TGCAGCGTTATCGTAGCGGGGGTCACAGATACGCAGTATTTT | CSVIVAGVTDTQYF
- | - | TRBJ1-3 | TRBV30 | TGTGCCTGGACTTTTCGACGCGGCTCTGGAAACACCATATATTTT | CAWTFRRGSGNTIYF
- | TRBD1 | TRBJ1-5 | TRBV19 | TGTGCCAGTAGTATAGACCATGACAGGGGAGGACAGCCCCAGCATTTT | CASSIDHDRGGQPQHF
once | - | TRBJ1-5 | TRBV4-1 | TGCGCCAGCAGCCAAGGGGGCCTTGGCAATCAGCCCCAGCATTTT | CASSQGGLGNQPQHF
- | - | TRBJ2-3 | TRBV11-2 | TGTGCCAGCAGCCTCACAGATACGCAGTATTTT | CASSLTDTQYF
few | TRBD1 | TRBJ1-5 | TRBV3-1/TRBV3-2 | TGTGCCAGCAATGAAGCAGGGGGGTCGGTCAATCAGCCCCAGCATTTT | CASNEAGGSVNQPQHF